One and the same sample provided the 16 T cell receptor beta chains below, sequenced in a study of blood T cell repertoires in COVID-19. The method was immunoSEQ multiplex PCR; TCRdb's version includes in-frame clones alone and lacks a portion of them. The data hold 380,000 or so clones, with roughly 86% observed a single time. The specimen was peripheral blood. The receptor source for this set is a human donor with acute or convalescent COVID-19. The donor label of this sample is uncertain.

This chain connects TRBV28 to TRBJ1-1, with D possibly TRBD1 on 5 matching bases. Germline V gives CDR1 MDHEN, CDR2 SYDVKM. This CDR3 contains 14 residues. Deletions cut 6 bases from V and 0 bases from J, with 11 bases between. CDR3 region: CASRYGGMNTEAFF. The CDR3, as DNA: TGTGCCAGCAGGTACGGGGGTATGAACACTGAAGCTTTCTTT. The whole variable domain, remainder taken from reference TRBV28 and TRBJ1-1, is DVKVTQSSRYLVKRTGEKVFLECVQDMDHENMFWYRQDPGLGLRLIYFSYDVKMKEKGDIPEGYSVSREKKERFSLILESASTNQTSMYLCASRYGGMNTEAFFGQGTRLTVV.

V and J are TRBV19 and TRBJ1-5, with D perhaps matching TRBD1 (5 bases). The CDR3 spans 18 residues. V was clipped by 5 bases and J by 2 bases, with 22 bases between them. The germline V gene encodes CDR1 LNHDA and CDR2 SQIVND (reference sequence). Written as DNA, the CDR3 is TGTGCCAGTAGTCCCCCGCCCCGGGACTCGATGGGCAATCAGCCCCAGCATTTT. Amino acids: CASSPPPRDSMGNQPQHF.

The chain uses TRBV7-9 and TRBJ2-7; D is uncertain. CDR1 is SEHNR, CDR2 FQNEAQ, per germline (reference sequence). There are 14 residues in the CDR3. The V gene lost 4 bases and the J gene lost 0 bases, with 10 bases spanning the gap. Written as DNA, the CDR3 is TGTGCCAGCAGCTCCCTAACCAACTCCTACGAGCAGTACTTC. Protein sequence: CASSSLTNSYEQYF.

This clone was observed a few times. The gene calls are TRBV7-9 and TRBJ2-1; 11 bases line up with TRBD1. Losses at the gene ends were 5 bases for V and 9 bases for J; bases not matched to a gene: 9. CDR3 length: 15 amino acids. Germline CDR1 reads SEHNR; CDR2 reads FQNEAQ (reference sequence). The CDR3 bases are TGTGCCAGCAGCCCGGGACAGGGGGGATCGGGTGAGCAGTTCTTC. Encoded protein: CASSPGQGGSGEQFF.

The rearrangement links TRBV3-1 (or the pseudogene TRBV3-2) to TRBJ2-1; D is uncertain. This CDR3 spans 13 amino acids. Trimming pared 4 bases from V and 6 bases from J, leaving 10 bases between. The V gene's germline CDR1 is LGHDT and CDR2 YNNKEL (reference sequence). The CDR3 sequence is CASSPLEINEQFF. The CDR3 DNA follows: TGTGCCAGCAGCCCCCTCGAGATCAATGAGCAGTTCTTC.

This chain uses TRBV18 with TRBJ2-1; TRBD2 agrees at 10 bases. The CDR3 extends over 15 amino acids. Germline loops: CDR1 KGHSH, CDR2 LQKENI. J lost 9 bases, V lost 4 bases, and 9 bases had no gene match. The DNA for the CDR3 is TGTGCCAGCTCACTGAAGGCTAGCGGGAGTATTGAGCAGTTCTTC. It translates to CASSLKASGSIEQFF.

The V call is TRBV27, the J call TRBJ2-7, with D possibly matching TRBD1 (5 bases). V was trimmed by 2 bases and J by 2 bases, leaving 7 bases between them. From germline, CDR1 is MNHEY and CDR2 SMNVEV (reference sequence). The CDR3 consists of 13 residues. For the CDR3, the DNA is TGTGCCAGCAGTTTAGGGGCTACCTACGAGCAGTACTTC. It translates to CASSLGATYEQYF.

The chain couples TRBV4-1 to TRBJ2-5; TRBD1 matches 8 bases. The J segment lost 5 bases and the V segment lost 0 bases, leaving 8 bases of the junction unmatched. CDR1 and CDR2 (germline): MGHRA, YSYEKL. The CDR3 has 16 amino acids. The chain's CDR3 is CASSQEYQGARETQYF. CDR3 coding DNA: TGCGCCAGCAGCCAAGAGTACCAGGGGGCTAGGGAGACCCAGTACTTC.

The V and J genes are TRBV7-2 and TRBJ1-4; D may be TRBD1 (6 bases). The germline gives CDR1 SGHTA, CDR2 FQGNSA. The ends were cut back, 4 bases at V and 8 bases at J, with 20 bases in the middle. The length of the CDR3 is 16 residues. CDR3: CASSSLPGVLGEKLFF. As DNA, the CDR3 is TGTGCCAGCAGCTCCCTCCCAGGGGTCTTGGGGGAAAAACTGTTTTTT.

The CDR3 bases are TGTGCCAGCTCACCGGACAGGGTGAACATTCAGTACTTC. This translates into CASSPDRVNIQYF. This rearrangement joins TRBV18 to TRBJ2-4, with TRBD1 identical over 8 bases. V dropped 3 bases and J dropped 7; count of bases not matched to a gene: 2. The CDR3 spans 13 residues. Looked up from germline, CDR1 is KGHSH and CDR2 is LQKENI.

The chain uses TRBV27 and TRBJ2-7; D is undetermined. V was clipped by 6 bases and J by 2 bases, with 11 bases between them. Germline loops: CDR1 MNHEY, CDR2 SMNVEV (reference sequence). The CDR3 loop spans 13 amino acids. In DNA form, the CDR3 reads TGTGCCAGCAGGAGATCAAGTACCTACGAGCAGTACTTC. The encoded protein is CASRRSSTYEQYF.

Of note for this clone: This same CDR3 is encoded by further DNA sequences in the sample. J is TRBJ1-4 and V is TRBV5-1; 9 bases line up with TRBD1. Germline V lookup: CDR1 SGHRS, CDR2 YFSETQ. CDR3 size: 14 residues. V lost 4 bases to trimming and J lost 8 bases; unmatched junction nucleotides: 6. CDR3 protein: CASSNGQGREKLFF. CDR3 coding DNA: TGCGCCAGCAGCAACGGACAGGGGAGGGAAAAACTGTTTTTT.

The genes are TRBV7-9 and TRBJ2-7; 9 positions agree with TRBD2. The CDR3 runs 14 residues. V lost 0 bases, J lost 5 bases, and 2 bases stayed unmatched. Germline V CDR1 and CDR2: SEHNR, FQNEAQ (reference sequence). The CDR3 DNA is TGTGCCAGCAGCTTAGCGCTAGCGGGGAACGAGCAGTACTTC. It yields the protein CASSLALAGNEQYF.

The chain combines TRBV27 with TRBJ2-5; maybe TRBD2 (6 bases). V lost 4 bases, J lost 8 bases, and 20 bases lay in between. The germline gives CDR1 MNHEY, CDR2 SMNVEV (reference sequence). The CDR3 runs 15 residues. CDR3 amino acids: CASSSRGGASDTQYF. The CDR3, as DNA: TGTGCCAGCAGTTCCCGCGGAGGGGCCTCGGATACCCAGTACTTC.

The chain has TRBV11-2 and TRBJ2-3; a weak D match, TRBD2 (5 bases). CDR1 is SGHAT and CDR2 is FQNNGV in the germline V gene. The ends were cut back, 0 bases at V and 4 bases at J, with 14 bases in the middle. The CDR3 length is 16 residues. The CDR3 protein is CASSLDWSGGADTQYF. CDR3 DNA sequence: TGTGCCAGCAGCTTAGATTGGTCAGGAGGCGCAGATACGCAGTATTTT.

The chain has TRBV7-2 and TRBJ2-1; 7 positions agree with TRBD2. This CDR3 is built from 13 residues. From germline, CDR1 is SGHTA and CDR2 FQGNSA. V lost 3 bases and J lost 8; bases outside the gene matches: 4. The CDR3 nucleotides are TGTGCCAGCAGCTTCGGGAGGAGCGATGAGCAGTTCTTC. It codes for CASSFGRSDEQFF.